This T cell receptor beta chain was sequenced for a study of neurological immune-mediated disorders. Time point indicated: longitudinal time-point 3. Unsorted libraries were derived from 2 million PBMCs stored at -80 C. TCRdb ran MiXCR on the 5' RACE reads and lists one entry per CDR3 protein. Here the sample spans tens of thousands of distinct CDR3 sequences, around 4% being singletons. This clonotype was picked up many times. The sequence came from a woman aged 55 to 70 with multiple sclerosis. The sample comprised PBMCs.

CDR3 loop: CASSFAWQVGNEQYF. CDR3 sequence (DNA): TGTGCCAGCAGTTTTGCTTGGCAGGTCGGGAACGAGCAGTACTTC. The chain has TRBV12-3 or TRBV12-4 and TRBJ2-7; D perhaps matches TRBD2 (5 bases). Trimming took 3 bases from V and 5 from J, leaving 17 bases between them. The CDR3 contains 15 residues.